Listed below are T cell receptor beta chains from one sample, sequenced in a study of T cells in localized non-small cell lung cancer. Sequenced by immunoSEQ multiplex PCR; TCRdb stores in-frame clones only, minus some. The sample lists under 15,000 clones; 28% were seen once. The sequencing used lung tumor tissue, collected before any cancer treatment. Receptor source: an older female donor with stage I lung adenocarcinoma. Both conserved end residues are part of each CDR3. The order of the fields is D gene, J gene, V gene, CDR3 protein. D genes are given only for firm matches.

TRBD2 TRBJ2-7 TRBV11-3 CASSLGTSVNEQYF
TRBD1 TRBJ1-1 TRBV6-8 CASSSGTGFTEAFF
- TRBJ2-3 TRBV19 CASWGAPDTQYF
- TRBJ2-7 TRBV6-8 CASSYPSYEQYF
- TRBJ2-7 TRBV6-8 CASRPRESSYEQYF
TRBD1 TRBJ2-2 TRBV6-8 CASSYGDRDTGELFF
TRBD1 TRBJ1-5 TRBV4-1 CASSQAGQGANQPQHF
- TRBJ2-3 TRBV9 CASSLWGDTQYF
- TRBJ1-3 TRBV19 CASKDGNTIYF
TRBD2 TRBJ2-5 TRBV6-8 CASNSGSGETQYF
TRBD1 TRBJ2-1 TRBV19 CASSIAGTGIYNEQFF
- TRBJ2-7 TRBV19 CASSISQGFYEQYF
- TRBJ2-7 TRBV19 CASSQTRTSEQYF
- TRBJ1-5 TRBV10-3 CAISESNSYQPQHF
- TRBJ1-2 TRBV6-8 CASSYGRNYGYTF
- TRBJ1-6 TRBV4-1 CASSQESGTASSYNSPLHF
- TRBJ2-7 TRBV12-5 CASTRRIGGNSYEQYF
- TRBJ2-2 TRBV11-3 CASSLLGRTGELFF
- TRBJ1-5 TRBV6-8 CASSYGRAHYSNQPQHF
TRBD1 TRBJ2-2 TRBV2 CASSDLRGTGDTGELFF
- TRBJ1-3 TRBV9 CASSRQLQTGNTIYF
- TRBJ1-5 TRBV6-8 CASSYRDKPQHF
- TRBJ1-3 TRBV11-3 CASSLLSASGNTIYF
- TRBJ2-7 TRBV29-1 CSVGGRAYEQYF
- TRBJ1-2 TRBV7-2 CASSLQGTYGYTF
TRBD2 TRBJ2-1 TRBV10-2 CASSLAGGTNEQFF
TRBD2 TRBJ2-1 TRBV11-3 CASSYSGGEYNEQFF
- TRBJ2-1 TRBV11-3 CASSFGPTGGGEQFF
- TRBJ1-4 TRBV18 CASSPGQSEKLFF
TRBD2 TRBJ2-7 TRBV6-8 CASSSAGGFYEQYF
TRBD1 TRBJ1-5 TRBV29-1 CSVKTGNQPQHF
- TRBJ1-5 TRBV6-1 CASSEAGVQPQHF
- TRBJ2-3 TRBV19 CASSWGWSSTDTQYF
TRBD1 TRBJ1-3 TRBV30 CARGTGTASGNTIYF
- TRBJ1-3 TRBV18 CASSPTSTGLSGNTIYF
- TRBJ2-5 TRBV9 CASSVDWETQYF
TRBD1 TRBJ2-1 TRBV30 CAWRDRGFNEQFF
- TRBJ2-1 TRBV11-3 CASSLESVVGGYNEQFF
- TRBJ2-6 TRBV9 CASSVEGGPLSGANVLTF
- TRBJ2-1 TRBV5-1 CASSLVGQSRYNEQFF
- TRBJ1-1 TRBV30 CAWRGFGITEAFF
TRBD2 TRBJ2-1 TRBV19 CATKREFSYNEQFF
- TRBJ1-3 TRBV11-3 CASSLRGGDGGNTIYF
TRBD2 TRBJ2-1 TRBV9 CASSRLAGYNEQFF
TRBD2 TRBJ2-5 TRBV18 CASSPRKRGARETQYF
TRBD2 TRBJ2-7 TRBV11-3 CASSITSGGYEQYF
- TRBJ1-1 TRBV6-8 CASSSSGRGNTEAFF
TRBD1 TRBJ2-7 TRBV11-3 CASSRWTGGYEQYF
- TRBJ1-3 TRBV30 CAWSPTLSSGNTIYF
TRBD1 TRBJ2-4 TRBV9 CASSPPGDRASKNIQYF
- TRBJ2-1 TRBV29-1 CSVDSGQYEQFF
TRBD1 TRBJ1-6 TRBV6-8 CASIDREGHSPLHF
- TRBJ1-1 TRBV11-3 CASSLSPVQHTEAFF
- TRBJ1-3 TRBV9 CASSVGNSNSGNTIYF